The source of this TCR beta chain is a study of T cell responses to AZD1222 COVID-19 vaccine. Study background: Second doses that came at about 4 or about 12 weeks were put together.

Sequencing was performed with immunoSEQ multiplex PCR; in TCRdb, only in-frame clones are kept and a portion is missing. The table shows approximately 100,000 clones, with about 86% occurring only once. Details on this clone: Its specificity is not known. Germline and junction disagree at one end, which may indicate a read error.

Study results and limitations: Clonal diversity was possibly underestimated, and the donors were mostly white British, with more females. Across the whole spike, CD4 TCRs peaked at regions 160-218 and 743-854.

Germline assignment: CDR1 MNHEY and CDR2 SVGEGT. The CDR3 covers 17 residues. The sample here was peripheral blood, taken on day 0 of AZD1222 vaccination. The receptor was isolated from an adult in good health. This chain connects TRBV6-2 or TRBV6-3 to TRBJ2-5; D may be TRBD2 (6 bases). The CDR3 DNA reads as TGTGCCAGCAGTTCCGTCGGGCGGGGATTACCAAGAGAGGCCCAGTACTTC. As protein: CASSSVGRGLPREAQYF.